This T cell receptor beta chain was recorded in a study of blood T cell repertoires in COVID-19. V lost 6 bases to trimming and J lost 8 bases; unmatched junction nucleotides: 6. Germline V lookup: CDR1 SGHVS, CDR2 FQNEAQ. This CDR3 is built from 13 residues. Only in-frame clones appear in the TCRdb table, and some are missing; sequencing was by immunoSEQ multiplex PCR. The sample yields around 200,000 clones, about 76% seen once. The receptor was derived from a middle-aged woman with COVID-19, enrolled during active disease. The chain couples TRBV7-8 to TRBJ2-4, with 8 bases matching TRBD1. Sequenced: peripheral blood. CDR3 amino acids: CASSSDRDDIQYF. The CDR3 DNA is TGTGCCAGCAGTTCGGACAGGGACGACATTCAGTACTTC.